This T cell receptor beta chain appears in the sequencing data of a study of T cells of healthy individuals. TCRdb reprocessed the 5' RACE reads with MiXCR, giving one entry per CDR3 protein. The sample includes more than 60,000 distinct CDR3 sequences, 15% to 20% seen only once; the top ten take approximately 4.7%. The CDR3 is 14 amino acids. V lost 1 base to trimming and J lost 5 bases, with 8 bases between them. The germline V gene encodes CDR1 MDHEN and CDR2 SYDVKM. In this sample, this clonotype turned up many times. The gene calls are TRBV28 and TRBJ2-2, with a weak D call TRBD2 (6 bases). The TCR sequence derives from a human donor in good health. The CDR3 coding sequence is TGTGCCAGCAGTTTATACCGGGGGACCGGGGAGCTGTTTTTT. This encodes CASSLYRGTGELFF.